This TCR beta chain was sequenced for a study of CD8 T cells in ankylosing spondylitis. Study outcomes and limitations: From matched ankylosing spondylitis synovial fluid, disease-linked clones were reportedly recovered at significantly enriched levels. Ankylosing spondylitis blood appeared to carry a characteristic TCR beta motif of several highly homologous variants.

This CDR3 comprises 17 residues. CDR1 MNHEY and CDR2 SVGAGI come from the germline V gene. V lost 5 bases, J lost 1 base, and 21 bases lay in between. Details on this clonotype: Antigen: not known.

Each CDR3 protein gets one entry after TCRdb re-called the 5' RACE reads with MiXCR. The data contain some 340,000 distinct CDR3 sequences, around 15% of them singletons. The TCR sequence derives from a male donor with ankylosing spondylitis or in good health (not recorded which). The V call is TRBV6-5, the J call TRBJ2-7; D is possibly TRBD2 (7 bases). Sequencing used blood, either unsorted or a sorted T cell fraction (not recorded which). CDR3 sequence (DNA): TGTGCCAGCAGTCACCCCGGGGCAGGGAGGGGGTCCTACGAGCAGTACTTC. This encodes CASSHPGAGRGSYEQYF.